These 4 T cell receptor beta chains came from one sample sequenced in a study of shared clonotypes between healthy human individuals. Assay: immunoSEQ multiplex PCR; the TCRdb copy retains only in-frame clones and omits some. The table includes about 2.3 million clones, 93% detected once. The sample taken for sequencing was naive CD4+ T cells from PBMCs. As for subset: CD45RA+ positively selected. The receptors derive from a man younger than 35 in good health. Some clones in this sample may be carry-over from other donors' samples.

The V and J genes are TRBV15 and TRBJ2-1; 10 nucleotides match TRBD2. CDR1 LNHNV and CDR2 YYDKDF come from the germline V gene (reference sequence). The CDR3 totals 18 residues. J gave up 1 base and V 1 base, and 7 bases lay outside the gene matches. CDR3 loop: CATSRVLAGARSYNEQFF. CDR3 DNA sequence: TGTGCCACCAGCAGAGTCCTAGCGGGAGCTAGGTCCTACAATGAGCAGTTCTTC.

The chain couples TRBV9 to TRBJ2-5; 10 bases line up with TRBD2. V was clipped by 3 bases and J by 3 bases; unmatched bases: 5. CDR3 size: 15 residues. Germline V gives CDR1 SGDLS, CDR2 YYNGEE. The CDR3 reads CASSGLAGVEETQYF. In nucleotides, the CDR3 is TGTGCCAGCAGCGGTCTAGCGGGAGTCGAAGAGACCCAGTACTTC.

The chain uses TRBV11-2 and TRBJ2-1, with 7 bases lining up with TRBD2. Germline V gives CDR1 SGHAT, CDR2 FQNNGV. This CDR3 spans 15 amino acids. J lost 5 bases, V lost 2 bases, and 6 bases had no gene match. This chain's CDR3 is CASSLIGTNNNEQFF. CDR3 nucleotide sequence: TGTGCCAGCAGCTTAATCGGGACTAATAACAATGAGCAGTTCTTC. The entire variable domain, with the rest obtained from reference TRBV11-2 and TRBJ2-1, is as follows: EAGVAQSPRYKIIEKRQSVAFWCNPISGHATLYWYQQILGQGPKLLIQFQNNGVVDDSQLPKDRFSAERLKGVDSTLKIQPAKLEDSAVYLCASSLIGTNNNEQFFGPGTRLTVL.

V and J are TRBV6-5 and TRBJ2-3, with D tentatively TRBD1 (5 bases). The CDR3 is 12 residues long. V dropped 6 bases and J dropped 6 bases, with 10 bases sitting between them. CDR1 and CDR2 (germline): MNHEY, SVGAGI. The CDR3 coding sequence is TGTGCCAGCAGCCAGGGATGGGATACGCAGTATTTT. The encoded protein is CASSQGWDTQYF.